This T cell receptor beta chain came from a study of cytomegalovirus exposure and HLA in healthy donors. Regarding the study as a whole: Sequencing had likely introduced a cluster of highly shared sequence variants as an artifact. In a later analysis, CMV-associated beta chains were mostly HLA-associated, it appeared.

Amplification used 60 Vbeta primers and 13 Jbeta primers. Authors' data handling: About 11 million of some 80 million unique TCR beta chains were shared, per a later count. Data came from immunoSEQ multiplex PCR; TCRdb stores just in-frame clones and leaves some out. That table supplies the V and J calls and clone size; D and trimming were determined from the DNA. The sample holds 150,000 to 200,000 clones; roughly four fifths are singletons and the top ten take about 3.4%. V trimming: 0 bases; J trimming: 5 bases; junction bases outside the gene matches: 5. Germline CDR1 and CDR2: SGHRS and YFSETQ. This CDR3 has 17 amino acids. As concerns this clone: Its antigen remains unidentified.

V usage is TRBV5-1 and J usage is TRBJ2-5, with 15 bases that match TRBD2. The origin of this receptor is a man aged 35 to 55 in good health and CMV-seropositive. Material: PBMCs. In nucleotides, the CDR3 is TGCGCCAGCAGCTTGGCCGGGGGGACTAGCGGGAGGGAGACCCAGTACTTC. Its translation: CASSLAGGTSGRETQYF. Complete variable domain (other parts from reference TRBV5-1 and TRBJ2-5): KAGVTQTPRYLIKTRGQQVTLSCSPISGHRSVSWYQQTPGQGLQFLFEYFSETQRNKGNFPGRFSGRQFSNSRSEMNVSTLELGDSALYLCASSLAGGTSGRETQYFGPGTRLLVL.